The entry below gives a single TCR beta chain sequence along with its context. The CDR3 length is 17 residues. After removal of 3 bases from V and 4 bases from J, the junction contained 11 bases not matched to a gene. CDR1 and CDR2 (germline): SGDLS, YYNGEE. Produced via immunoSEQ multiplex PCR; TCRdb's table is partial and in-frame only. Of approximately 66,000 clones listed, 70% to 90% were seen once; the top ten hold under 0.75%. The data belong to a study of OX40 agonist ivuxolimab in advanced cancers. The sample here was CD4+ or CD8+ T cells sorted from blood, taken in a trial of the OX40 agonist ivuxolimab. The source of this sequence is an adult with an advanced solid tumor such as melanoma, head and neck, liver or kidney cancer. V gene TRBV9 combines with J gene TRBJ2-1; 9 bases align to TRBD2. As DNA, the CDR3 is TGTGCCAGCAGCGCTACCCCCCGCAGCGGGAGGTACAATGAGCAGTTCTTC. Translating gives CASSATPRSGRYNEQFF.